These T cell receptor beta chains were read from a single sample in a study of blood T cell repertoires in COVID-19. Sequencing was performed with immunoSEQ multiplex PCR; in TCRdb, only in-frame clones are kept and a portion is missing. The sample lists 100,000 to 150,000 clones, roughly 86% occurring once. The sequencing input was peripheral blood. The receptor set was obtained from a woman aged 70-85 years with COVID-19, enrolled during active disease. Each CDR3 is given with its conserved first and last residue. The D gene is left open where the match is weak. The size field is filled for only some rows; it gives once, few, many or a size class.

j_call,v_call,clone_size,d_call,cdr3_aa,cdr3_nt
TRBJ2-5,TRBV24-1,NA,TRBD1,CATNDRVSETQYF,TGTGCCACCAATGACAGGGTGTCAGAGACCCAGTACTTC
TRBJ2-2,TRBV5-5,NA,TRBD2,CASSLAGAGTSGGELFF,TGTGCCAGCAGCTTGGCGGGAGCGGGGACTTCCGGCGGGGAGCTGTTTTTT
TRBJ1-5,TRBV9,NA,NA,CASSVFKGDSNQPQHF,TGTGCCAGCAGCGTGTTTAAGGGAGATAGCAATCAGCCCCAGCATTTT
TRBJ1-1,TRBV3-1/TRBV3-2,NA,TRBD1,CASSQTGGGTEAFF,TGTGCCAGCAGCCAAACAGGGGGCGGGACTGAAGCTTTCTTT
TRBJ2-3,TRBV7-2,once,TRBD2,CATASGGGTDTQYF,TGTGCGACCGCTAGCGGGGGGGGAACAGATACGCAGTATTTT
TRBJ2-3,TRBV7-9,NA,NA,CASSRGAGDTQYF,TGTGCCAGCAGCCGGGGGGCCGGAGATACGCAGTATTTT
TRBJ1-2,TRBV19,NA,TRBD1,CATNRGRGVGYYGYTF,TGTGCCACCAACAGGGGGCGAGGGGTGGGCTACTATGGCTACACCTTC
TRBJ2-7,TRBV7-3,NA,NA,CASSLTRVSEQYF,TGTGCCAGCAGCTTAACCAGGGTATCCGAGCAGTACTTC
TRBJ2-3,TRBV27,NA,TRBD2,CASSLSRGENTDTQYF,TGTGCCAGCAGTTTATCCCGGGGGGAAAACACAGATACGCAGTATTTT
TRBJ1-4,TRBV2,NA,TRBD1,CASSYRDRGNEKLFF,TGTGCCAGCAGTTACCGGGACAGGGGAAATGAAAAACTGTTTTTT
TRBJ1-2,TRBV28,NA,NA,CASSLTSPNYGYTF,TGTGCCAGCAGTCTCACGAGCCCTAACTATGGCTACACCTTC
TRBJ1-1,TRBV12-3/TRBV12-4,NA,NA,CASSLVANTEAFF,TGTGCCAGCAGTTTAGTAGCGAACACTGAAGCTTTCTTT
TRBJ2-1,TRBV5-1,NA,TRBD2,CASSPMTSGGAVEQFF,TGCGCCAGCAGCCCGATGACTAGCGGGGGGGCGGTTGAGCAGTTCTTC
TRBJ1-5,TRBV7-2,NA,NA,CASSLVGGNQPQHF,TGTGCCAGCAGCTTAGTGGGGGGTAATCAGCCCCAGCATTTT
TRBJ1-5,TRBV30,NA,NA,CAWSVGGSNQPQHF,TGTGCCTGGAGTGTGGGGGGGTCCAATCAGCCCCAGCATTTT
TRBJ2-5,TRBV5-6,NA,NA,CASSLDQVTQETQYF,TGTGCCAGCAGCTTGGATCAGGTCACCCAAGAGACCCAGTACTTC
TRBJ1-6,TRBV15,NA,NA,CATSREGGAYSPLHF,TGTGCCACCAGCAGAGAAGGGGGGGCCTATTCACCCCTCCACTTT
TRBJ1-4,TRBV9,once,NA,CASSVGGEGVREKLFF,TGTGCCAGCAGCGTAGGGGGTGAGGGCGTTCGAGAAAAACTGTTTTTT
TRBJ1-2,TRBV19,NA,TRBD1,CASRRGQGPNSGYTF,TGTGCCAGTAGACGCGGACAGGGCCCTAACTCCGGCTACACCTTC
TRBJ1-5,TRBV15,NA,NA,CATSSNIYQPQHF,TGTGCCACCAGCAGTAACATCTATCAGCCCCAGCATTTT
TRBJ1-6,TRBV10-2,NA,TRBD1,CASSGDRGRTPLHF,TGCGCCAGCAGTGGTGACAGGGGGAGGACACCCCTCCACTTT
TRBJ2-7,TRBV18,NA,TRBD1,CASSPLTGTGSEQYF,TGTGCCAGCTCACCTTTGACAGGGACAGGAAGCGAGCAGTACTTC
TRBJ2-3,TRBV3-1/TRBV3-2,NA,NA,CASSQGPEMNTQYF,TGTGCCAGCAGCCAAGGACCGGAGATGAATACGCAGTATTTT
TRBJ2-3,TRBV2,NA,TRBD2,CASNRGGIADTQYF,TGTGCCAGCAATCGGGGGGGCATCGCAGATACGCAGTATTTT
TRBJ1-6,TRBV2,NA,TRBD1,CVSSAGGAFYNSPLHF,TGTGTCAGCAGTGCAGGGGGCGCTTTCTATAATTCACCCCTCCACTTT
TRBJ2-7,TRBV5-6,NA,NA,CASSSRTYEQYF,TGTGCCAGCAGTTCCAGGACCTACGAGCAGTACTTC
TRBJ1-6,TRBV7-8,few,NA,CASSPLLVSYNSPLHF,TGTGCCAGCAGCCCCCTTCTTGTCTCCTATAATTCACCCCTCCACTTT
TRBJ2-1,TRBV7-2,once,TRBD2,CASSFSTSGGVIEQFF,TGTGCCAGCAGCTTTTCGACTAGCGGGGGGGTTATTGAGCAGTTCTTC
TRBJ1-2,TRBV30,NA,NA,CAWRLAGASPGYTF,TGTGCCTGGAGGCTGGCGGGGGCGTCGCCTGGCTACACCTTC
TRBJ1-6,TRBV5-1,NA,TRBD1,CASSLGQGRNSPLHF,TGCGCCAGCAGCCTGGGACAGGGTCGCAATTCACCCCTCCACTTT
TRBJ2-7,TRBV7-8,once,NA,CASSLGPGSGEQYF,TGTGCCAGCAGCTTAGGTCCAGGGTCCGGCGAGCAGTACTTC
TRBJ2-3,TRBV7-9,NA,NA,CASSPTGRKSTDTQYF,TGTGCCAGCAGCCCGACAGGGAGGAAGAGCACAGATACGCAGTATTTT
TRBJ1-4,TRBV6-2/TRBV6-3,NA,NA,CASSLLRTGRTEKLFF,TGTGCCAGCAGCCTATTGCGGACGGGGAGAACGGAAAAACTGTTTTTT
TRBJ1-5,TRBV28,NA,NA,CASSFERNQPQHF,TGTGCCAGCAGTTTTGAGAGGAATCAGCCCCAGCATTTT
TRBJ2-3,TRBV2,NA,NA,CASSERQARTDTQYF,TGTGCCAGCAGTGAAAGACAGGCCCGCACAGATACGCAGTATTTT
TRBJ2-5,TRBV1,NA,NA,CTSSQDYSGGRPLQETQYF,TGCACCAGCAGCCAAGATTACAGCGGGGGGCGCCCTCTCCAAGAGACCCAGTACTTC
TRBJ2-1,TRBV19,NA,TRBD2,CASSMVSGGASEQFF,TGTGCCAGTAGTATGGTTAGCGGGGGGGCTAGTGAGCAGTTCTTC
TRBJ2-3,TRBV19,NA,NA,CASGAQGFVGDTQYF,TGTGCCAGTGGGGCACAGGGTTTTGTCGGAGATACGCAGTATTTT
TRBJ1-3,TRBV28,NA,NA,CASSYNRARSGNTIYF,TGTGCCAGCAGTTACAACAGGGCCCGCTCTGGAAACACCATATATTTT
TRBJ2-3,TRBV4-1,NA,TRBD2,CASSQALAGGTDTQYF,TGCGCCAGCAGCCAAGCACTAGCGGGGGGCACAGATACGCAGTATTTT
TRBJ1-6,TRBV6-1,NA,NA,CASSEASGGNSPLHF,TGTGCCAGCAGTGAAGCGTCCGGAGGTAATTCACCCCTCCACTTT
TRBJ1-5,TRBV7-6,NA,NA,CASSLTHYTGVGQPQHF,TGTGCCAGCAGCTTAACACACTATACAGGAGTAGGGCAGCCCCAGCATTTT
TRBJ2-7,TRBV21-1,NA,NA,CASSAPNPLYEQYF,TGTGCCAGCAGCGCACCTAACCCCCTTTACGAGCAGTACTTC
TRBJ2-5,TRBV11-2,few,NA,CASSFRDSAYQETQYF,TGTGCCAGCAGCTTCCGGGACTCCGCTTACCAAGAGACCCAGTACTTC
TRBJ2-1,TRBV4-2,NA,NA,CASRSIDSSYNEQFF,TGTGCCAGCCGGAGTATAGACAGCTCCTACAATGAGCAGTTCTTC
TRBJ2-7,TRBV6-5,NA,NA,CASSPGQPGLEQYF,TGTGCCAGCAGTCCAGGACAGCCCGGCTTGGAGCAGTACTTC
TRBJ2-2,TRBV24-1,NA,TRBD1,CATSAAGGANTGELFF,TGTGCCACCAGTGCAGCAGGGGGCGCGAACACCGGGGAGCTGTTTTTT
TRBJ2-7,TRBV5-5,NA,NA,CASSLVSGLDYEQYF,TGTGCCAGCAGCTTGGTTTCCGGGTTGGACTACGAGCAGTACTTC